This TCR beta chain was sequenced during a study of control samples from healthy donors and cancer patients. In its sample, this clone was seen a few times. TCRdb keeps only in-frame clones here, not all; method: immunoSEQ multiplex PCR. The sample holds about 110,000 clones, 82% seen once. The material sequenced was blood. The sequence was obtained from a man younger than 35 in good health.

The CDR3 DNA reads TGTGCCATCAGTGAAGCGGGGGGGCGCTCCTACAATGAGCAGTTCTTC. The encoded protein is CAISEAGGRSYNEQFF. The chain is built from TRBV10-3 and TRBJ2-1; 10 nucleotides align to TRBD2. CDR1 and CDR2 (germline): ENHRY, SYGVKD. The V and J ends lost 3 bases and 0 bases, in that order; junction bases with no gene match: 2. This CDR3 contains 16 residues.